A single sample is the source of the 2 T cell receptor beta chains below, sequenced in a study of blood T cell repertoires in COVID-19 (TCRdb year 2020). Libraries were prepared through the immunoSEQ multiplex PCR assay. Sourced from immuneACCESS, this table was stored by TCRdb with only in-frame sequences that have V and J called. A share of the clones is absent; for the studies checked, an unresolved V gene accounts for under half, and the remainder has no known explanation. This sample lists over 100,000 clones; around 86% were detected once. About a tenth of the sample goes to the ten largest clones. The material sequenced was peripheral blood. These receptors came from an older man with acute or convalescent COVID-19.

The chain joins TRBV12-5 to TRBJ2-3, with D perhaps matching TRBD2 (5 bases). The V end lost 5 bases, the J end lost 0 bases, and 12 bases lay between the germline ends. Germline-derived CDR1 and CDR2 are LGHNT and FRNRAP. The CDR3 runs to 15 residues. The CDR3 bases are TGTGCTAGTGGTCGGGGTGATACTAGCACAGATACGCAGTATTTT. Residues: CASGRGDTSTDTQYF.

CDR3 nucleotide sequence: TGTGCCAGTAGTTCCAACCCCAGGGGACCCTTCTATGGCTACACCTTC. It encodes CASSSNPRGPFYGYTF. V and J are TRBV19 and TRBJ1-2, with D possibly matching TRBD1 (6 bases). This CDR3 is built from 16 residues. Germline V lookup: CDR1 LNHDA, CDR2 SQIVND (reference sequence). Trimming left V 5 bases short and J 4 bases short, with 20 bases between.